This T cell receptor (beta chain) was observed in a study of cytomegalovirus exposure and HLA in healthy donors. Study-level information: Within an early data release were roughly 90 million unique TCRs drawn from HLA-typed donors.

The PCR made use of 60 Vbeta and 13 Jbeta primers. Source study methods: Tens of millions of unique TCR beta chains, 9.5 million to 11 million of them shared, were counted by a later analysis. Here immunoSEQ multiplex PCR was the method, and the copy in TCRdb shows in-frame clones only, minus some. The V and J calls and clone size are taken from that table; D and trimming were inferred from the DNA. The sample lists 110,000 to 150,000 clones; 70% to 75% were seen once. Study-level points and caveats: Some V segments, TRBV6-2 and TRBV6-3 among them, were indistinguishable and were therefore excluded. In a later analysis, HLA-C alleles had the fewest associated TCRs, DRB1 alleles the most.

As to this clone: Its antigen is unidentified.

The CDR3 has 17 amino acids. CDR1 is MNHEY and CDR2 is SMNVEV in the germline V gene (reference sequence). The V gene end was trimmed by 1 base and the J gene end by 7 bases; junction bases not matched to a gene: 14. This chain links TRBV27 with TRBJ1-2, with 8 positions matching TRBD1. This clonotype was sampled from a woman between 35 and 50 years old in good health and CMV-seronegative. The sequenced sample was PBMCs. The CDR3 protein is CASSLFYRGMSGGGYTF. CDR3 nucleotide sequence: TGTGCCAGCAGTTTATTTTACAGGGGGATGTCAGGTGGTGGCTACACCTTC.